This TCR beta chain was captured in a study of CD8+CD57+ T cells in acquired aplastic anemia. Turning to the study itself: Mean yield of DNA from sorted CD4+ and CD8+ cells was approximately 3 ug.

This clonotype was seen many times. Its antigen is not known. Germline CDR1 reads SGHAT; CDR2 reads FQNNGV. CDR3 length: 15 residues. Unmatched junction bases numbered 4, after V lost 5 bases and J lost 4 bases. General observations from the study: No significant difference in CD8+ Simpson's diversity was found between patients and controls. There were 25 to 35 CD8+ CDR3 sequences that occurred in both patients and controls.

Genomic DNA was employed as the template in profiling TCR beta VDJ and CDR3. TCRdb itself ran the reads through MiXCR, one entry per CDR3 protein. The table lists 150,000 to 200,000 distinct CDR3 sequences, roughly 64% of them singletons, with around 46% in the top ten. The sample consisted of sorted CD4+, CD8+, or CD8+CD57+ T cells (not recorded which) from PBMCs. J is TRBJ2-5 and V is TRBV11-2, with 13 nucleotides matching TRBD2. The source is a human donor with severe aplastic anemia or a healthy control (not recorded which). The CDR3 nucleotides are TGTGCCAGCAGCCCCACTAGCGGGGGGGTAGAGACCCAGTACTTC. Its translation: CASSPTSGGVETQYF.